These 5 T cell receptor beta chains were sequenced from one sample in a study of cytomegalovirus exposure and HLA in healthy donors. In the PCR, 60 Vbeta and 13 Jbeta primers were used. Sequencing was performed with immunoSEQ multiplex PCR; in TCRdb, only in-frame clones are kept and a portion is missing. The sample comprises under 200,000 clones, about 13% of which are singletons, and approximately 7.8% rests with the top ten. Specimen: PBMCs. Every receptor here comes from a man in his fifties or sixties in good health and CMV-seropositive.

This chain joins TRBV7-8 and TRBJ2-7, with unresolved D. Between the trimmed V and J ends, which lost 5 bases and 0 bases, there was a span of 8 bases. The V gene's germline CDR1 is SGHVS and CDR2 FQNEAQ. This CDR3 region has 13 residues. The DNA of the CDR3 is TGTGCCAGCAGCCGATCGGACTCCTACGAGCAGTACGTC. It codes for CASSRSDSYEQYV.

V usage is TRBV5-4 and J usage is TRBJ2-1, with a weak D call TRBD1 (7 bases). Germline loops: CDR1 SGHNT, CDR2 YYREEE (reference sequence). This CDR3 is built from 14 residues. Trimming removed 5 bases at V and 10 bases at J, with 19 bases between. CDR3 DNA: TGTGCCAGCAGTTTCGGAGGGGGCGATTTGGAGCAGTTCTTC. This encodes CASSFGGGDLEQFF.

The chain combines TRBV19 with TRBJ2-2; D call uncertain. The CDR3 is 13 amino acids. Germline loops: CDR1 LNHDA, CDR2 SQIVND (reference sequence). V lost 6 bases, J lost 1 base, and 6 bases lay in between. The CDR3 nucleotides are TGTGCCAGTAGGATCGGGAACACCGGGGAGCTGTTTTTT. Translated: CASRIGNTGELFF. The variable domain in full, with the rest retrieved from reference TRBV19 and TRBJ2-2, is DGGITQSPKYLFRKEGQNVTLSCEQNLNHDAMYWYRQDPGQGLRLIYYSQIVNDFQKGDIAEGYSVSREKKESFPLTVTSAQKNPTAFYLCASRIGNTGELFFGEGSRLTVL.

This clone was found once. J is TRBJ2-5 and V is TRBV7-6; 7 bases match TRBD1. The CDR3 has 14 residues. Germline V gives CDR1 SGHVS, CDR2 FNYEAQ. The V segment lost 6 bases and the J segment 5 bases; nucleotides outside the gene matches: 9. The CDR3 region has the DNA TGTGCCAGCAGTTTCAAGGGGGCCCAGGAGACCCAGTACTTC. It yields the protein CASSFKGAQETQYF.

The J gene is TRBJ2-3, the V gene TRBV15, with 12 bases identical to TRBD2. V dropped 1 base and J dropped 1; count of bases not matched to a gene: 3. This CDR3 region has 17 residues. Germline V CDR1 and CDR2: LNHNV, YYDKDF (reference sequence). The CDR3 is CATSRAASGGGTDTQYF. The DNA for the CDR3 is TGTGCCACCAGCAGAGCCGCTAGCGGGGGGGGCACAGATACGCAGTATTTT.